This T cell receptor beta chain emerged from a study of T cells in Graves' hyperthyroidism and ophthalmopathy. Study-wide findings and caveats: Blood also held most thyroid clonotypes expanded beyond 0.001.

Using RNA transcripts as the source, TCR beta CDR3 regions were amplified. The HTBI primer set was used in a first-round RT-PCR of the TCR CDR3. TCRdb fed the multiplex PCR reads into MiXCR, producing one record per CDR3 protein. The data show hundreds of thousands of distinct CDR3 sequences, roughly an eighth seen once. Only a few counts were recorded for this clonotype. Its antigen is not known. Germline V gene sequence: CDR1 SQVTM, CDR2 ANQGSEA. The CDR3 runs 13 residues. V was clipped by 2 bases and J by 0 bases, with 5 bases between them. Duration under 3 months, a NOSPECS grade of at least 4, and a Clinical Activity Score of at least 3 characterized the ophthalmopathy patients. Clinical symptoms, serum thyroxine and TRAb, thyroid ultrasound and orbital computed tomography together formed the diagnostic basis. PBMCs stemmed from more than 7.5 ml fresh peripheral blood.

The rearrangement links TRBV29-1 to TRBJ2-4; D unresolved. Material: blood. The TCR sequence derives from a woman aged 40 to 50 with Graves' ophthalmopathy. DNA for the CDR3: TGCAGCGTTGAACCCTTAGCCAAAAACATTCAGTACTTC. Its translation: CSVEPLAKNIQYF. Complete variable domain (other parts from reference TRBV29-1 and TRBJ2-4): SAVISQKPSRDICQRGTSLTIQCQVDSQVTMMFWYRQQPGQSLTLIATANQGSEATYESGFVIDKFPISRPNLTFSTLTVSNMSPEDSSIYLCSVEPLAKNIQYFGAGTRLSVL.